This TCR beta chain originates from a study of primary melanoma T cells and metastatic recurrence (dated by TCRdb to about 2020). Background for the entire study: The cohort comprised just under 200 primary melanomas of stage T2 to T4, with thickness greater than 1 mm. Whether patient outcome could be predicted by T-cell fraction and T-cell repertoire clonality in primary melanoma tumors was the question this study put to the test. The T-cell fraction measured by TCR beta sequencing was compared against progression-free survival as the clinical outcome. Histopathological grading of tumor-infiltrating lymphocytes was compared with the sequencing-derived T-cell fraction. Beyond this particular receptor, the publication reports: The authors presented an effective T-cell-mediated antitumor response in primary melanoma only as a suggestion and not as a demonstrated mechanism. Reportedly, adding T-cell fraction to tumor thickness improved progression-free survival prediction more than adding any other histopathological variable did. A T-cell fraction greater than 20% appeared to be protective whatever the ulceration status, mitotic rate or nodal disease. Progression-free survival was reportedly predicted by the tumor T-cell fraction independently of age, mitotic rate, ulceration and thickness.

About this clone: Its binding antigen is unknown. Nothing much larger sits one base from this clone, and base qualities are not available.

The receptor library was made with the immunoSEQ multiplex PCR assay. Primary melanoma tumor tissue underwent high-throughput sequencing of the T-cell receptor beta chain. Per the original workflow: Among the repertoire analyses were the distribution of insertions and deletions and the sharing of TCRB CDR3 between samples. A gradient-boosted model ranked the predictive value of the T-cell fraction against histopathological variables. Entries here come from immuneACCESS through TCRdb and include only in-frame sequences with V and J called. Some clones fail to appear in such tables; in the studies checked, an unresolved V gene covers under half of the shortfall, and the cause of the remainder is unknown. That table furnishes V, J and clone size, whereas the DNA furnished D and trimming. The sample data list roughly 1,200 clones, and around 87% of these were observed just once. 3% to 4% of the sample is in the top ten clones.

Patients had primary melanoma that had been surgically resected and was considered potentially curable but at risk of metastatic recurrence. Based on the germline V gene (reference sequence), the CDR1 and CDR2 sequences are LNHDA and SQIVND. V sheds 7 bases and J sheds 2 bases, leaving 11 bases between their ends. There are 13 amino acids in the CDR3, from cysteine to phenylalanine inclusive. The DNA shown is the 39-base CDR3, in frame from base 1. The sequence links TRBV19 to TRBJ1-2; matching of 6 bases hints at TRBD1 as the D gene. This receptor was taken from a human donor with melanoma. Material: melanoma tumor tissue. The CDR3 reads CASKQGRNYGYTF. The nucleotide sequence reads as follows: TGTGCCAGTAAACAGGGTCGCAACTATGGCTACACCTTC.